This T cell receptor beta chain was sequenced during a study of T cells in Graves' hyperthyroidism and ophthalmopathy. Overall study results and limits: Ophthalmopathy, which appeared later, was predicted by the model a median around 6.5 months before onset.

Pregnant or lactating patients were excluded, as were those with uncontrolled infection or other autoimmune disease. This clonotype was recorded a few times. Its cognate antigen is unknown. The length of the CDR3 is 15 residues. The V end lost 6 bases, the J end lost 7 bases, and 19 bases lay between the germline ends. Germline CDR1 and CDR2: SGHTS and YDEGEE. TCR beta CDR3 regions were amplified from RNA transcripts. First-round RT-PCR targeting the TCR CDR3 was performed with the HTBI primer set. MiXCR was run by TCRdb on the multiplex PCR reads, yielding one entry per CDR3 protein. The repertoire holds about 290,000 distinct CDR3 sequences, over 15% seen once, with over 45% in the top ten.

The sequencing input was blood. The TCR comes from a woman aged 55-70 years with Graves' ophthalmopathy. V is TRBV5-8 and J is TRBJ1-4, with D possibly being TRBD1 (6 bases). CDR3 residues: CASTPWGADTEKLFF. The CDR3 DNA reads as TGTGCCAGCACCCCTTGGGGGGCCGATACTGAAAAACTGTTTTTT.